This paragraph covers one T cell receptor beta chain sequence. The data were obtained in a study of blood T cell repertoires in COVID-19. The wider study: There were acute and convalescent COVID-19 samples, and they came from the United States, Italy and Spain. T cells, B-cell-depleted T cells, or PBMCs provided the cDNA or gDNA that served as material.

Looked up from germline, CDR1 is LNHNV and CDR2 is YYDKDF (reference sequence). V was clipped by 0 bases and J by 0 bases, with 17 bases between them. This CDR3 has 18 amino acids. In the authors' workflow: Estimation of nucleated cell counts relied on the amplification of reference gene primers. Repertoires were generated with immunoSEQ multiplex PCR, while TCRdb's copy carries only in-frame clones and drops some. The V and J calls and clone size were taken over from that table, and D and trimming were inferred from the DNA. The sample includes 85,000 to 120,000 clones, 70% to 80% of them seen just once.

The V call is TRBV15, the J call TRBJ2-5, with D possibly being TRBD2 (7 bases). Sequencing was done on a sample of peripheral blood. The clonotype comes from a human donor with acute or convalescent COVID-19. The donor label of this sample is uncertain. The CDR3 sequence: CATSRDLGGPGYQETQYF. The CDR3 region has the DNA TGTGCCACCAGCAGAGATTTGGGGGGGCCGGGGTACCAAGAGACCCAGTACTTC.